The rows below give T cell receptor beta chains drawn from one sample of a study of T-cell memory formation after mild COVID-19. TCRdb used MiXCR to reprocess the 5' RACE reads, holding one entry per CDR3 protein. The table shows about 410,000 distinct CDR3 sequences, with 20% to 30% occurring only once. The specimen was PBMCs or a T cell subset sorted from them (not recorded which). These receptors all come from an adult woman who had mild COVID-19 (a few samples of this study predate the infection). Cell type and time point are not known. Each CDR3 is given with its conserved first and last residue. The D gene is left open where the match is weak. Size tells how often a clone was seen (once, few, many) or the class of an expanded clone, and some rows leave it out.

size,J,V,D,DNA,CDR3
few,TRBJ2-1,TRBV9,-,TGTGCCAGCAGCGATAGGGGCTCGCGCAATGAGCAGTTCTTC,CASSDRGSRNEQFF
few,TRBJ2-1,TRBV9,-,TGTGCCAGCAGCACCGGACGGTTTATTGAGCAGTTCTTC,CASSTGRFIEQFF
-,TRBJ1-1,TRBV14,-,TGTGCCAGCAGCCAAGATCAACGGCTAACCACTGAAGCTTTCTTT,CASSQDQRLTTEAFF
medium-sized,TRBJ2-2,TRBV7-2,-,TGTGCCAGCAGCCTACGGGAGAGGGGCACCGGGGAGCTGTTTTTT,CASSLRERGTGELFF
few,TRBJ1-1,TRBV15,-,TGTGCCACCAGCAGTCTCCGGGGGTTGGCTGAAGCTTTCTTT,CATSSLRGLAEAFF
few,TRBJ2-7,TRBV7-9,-,TGTGCCAGCAGGAGCCCCCTCGAGCAGTACTTC,CASRSPLEQYF
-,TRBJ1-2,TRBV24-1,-,TGTGCCACCAGTGATTTGAACGAAGGGGCTGGCTACACCTTC,CATSDLNEGAGYTF
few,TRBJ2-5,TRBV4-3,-,TGCGCCAGCAGTCGAGAGAGGGGTGGTGGCCAAGAGACCCAGTACTTC,CASSRERGGGQETQYF
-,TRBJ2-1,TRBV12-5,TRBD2,TGTGCTAGTGGCCGTGCGGGACTAGCGGGAGGTATATACAATGAGCAGTTCTTC,CASGRAGLAGGIYNEQFF
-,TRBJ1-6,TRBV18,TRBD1,TGTGCCAGCTCACGAGTCGAGACAGGGAGGTCACCCCTCCACTTT,CASSRVETGRSPLHF
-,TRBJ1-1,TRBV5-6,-,TGTGCCAGCAGCTACGGATTACTCATGAACACTGAAGCTTTCTTT,CASSYGLLMNTEAFF
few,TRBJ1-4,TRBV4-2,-,TGTGCCAGCAGCAGTCGGGAACGCAATGAAAAACTGTTTTTT,CASSSRERNEKLFF
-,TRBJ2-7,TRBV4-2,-,TGTGCCAGCAGCCGCGAGGGGGGGGGAGAGCAGTACTTC,CASSREGGGEQYF
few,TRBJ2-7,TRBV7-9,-,TGTGCCAGCAGCCGAGGGGGAGTCTACGAGCAGTACTTC,CASSRGGVYEQYF
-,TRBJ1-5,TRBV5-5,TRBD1,TGTGCCAGCAGCCGTACAGGGGGCGTGGGTCAGCCCCAGCATTTT,CASSRTGGVGQPQHF
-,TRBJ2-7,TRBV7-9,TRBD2,TGTGCCAGCAGCTTATTCGGCGGGAGAGGTCCCCTTTACGAGCAGTACTTC,CASSLFGGRGPLYEQYF
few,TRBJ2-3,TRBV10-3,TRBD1,TGTGCCATCATGGAGGACAGGGGAACGCAGTATTTT,CAIMEDRGTQYF
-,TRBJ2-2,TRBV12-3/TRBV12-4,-,TGTGCCAGCAGTTCCCCCTACACCGGGGAGCTGTTTTTT,CASSSPYTGELFF
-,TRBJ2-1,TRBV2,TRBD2,TGTGCCAGCAGTGAGAGTTTTAGCGGGAGTATCGGGGCGGATGAGCAGTTCTTC,CASSESFSGSIGADEQFF
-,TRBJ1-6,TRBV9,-,TGTGCCAGTGGGCCGGGCAGCTCCTATAATTCACCCCTCCACTTT,CASGPGSSYNSPLHF
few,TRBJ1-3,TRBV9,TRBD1,TGTGCCAGCAGGGACGACAGGGGGCTTGGAAACACCATATATTTT,CASRDDRGLGNTIYF
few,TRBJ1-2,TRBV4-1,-,TGCGCCAGCAGCCAGGCTCAACTCTATGGCTACACCTTC,CASSQAQLYGYTF
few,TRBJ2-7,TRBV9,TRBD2,TGTGCCAGCAGCGTAGCGGGAGGGGGCGAGCAGTACTTC,CASSVAGGGEQYF
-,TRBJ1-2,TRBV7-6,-,TGTGCCAGCAGCCTCTTGGGGGTGGGCTTCCTGGACGGTGGCTACACCTTC,CASSLLGVGFLDGGYTF
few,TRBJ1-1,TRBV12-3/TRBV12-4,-,TGTGCCAGCAACCCCGGGAAGGGAAACACTGAAGCTTTCTTT,CASNPGKGNTEAFF
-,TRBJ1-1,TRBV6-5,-,TGTGCCAGCAGTTACGGGGGGGGAGGTAGGACTGAAGCTTTCTTT,CASSYGGGGRTEAFF
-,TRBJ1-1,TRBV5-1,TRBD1,TGCGCCAGCAGCCAGGACAGGGTCACTGAAGCTTTCTTT,CASSQDRVTEAFF
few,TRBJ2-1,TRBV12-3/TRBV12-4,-,TGTGCCAGCAGCCTCATGGGGTTCGATGAGCAGTTCTTC,CASSLMGFDEQFF
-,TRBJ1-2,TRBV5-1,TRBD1,TGCGCCAGCAGCTTGTTGGGACAGACCGGCTACACCTTC,CASSLLGQTGYTF
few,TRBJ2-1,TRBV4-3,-,TGCGCCAGCAGCCAGTCAAAGAATGAGCAGTTCTTC,CASSQSKNEQFF
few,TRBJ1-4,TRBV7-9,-,TGTGCCAGCAGCCCAGGGGCTAATGAAAAACTGTTTTTT,CASSPGANEKLFF
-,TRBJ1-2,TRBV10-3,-,TGTGCCATCAGTGAGAAAAATAACTATGGCTACACCTTC,CAISEKNNYGYTF
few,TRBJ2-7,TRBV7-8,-,TGTGCCAGCAGCTTCTTCCGCAAGGGGGAGGCCCTCTACGAGCAGTACTTC,CASSFFRKGEALYEQYF
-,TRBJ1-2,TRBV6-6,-,TGTGCCAGCAGTACGGGAAGCTACACCTTC,CASSTGSYTF
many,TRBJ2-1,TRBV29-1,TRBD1,TGCAGCGTTGCGACAGGGGACTACAATGAGCAGTTCTTC,CSVATGDYNEQFF
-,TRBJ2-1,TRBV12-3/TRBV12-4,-,TGTGCCAGCAGTCTATCAGACACCCGTCCTGCGGATGAGCAGTTCTTC,CASSLSDTRPADEQFF
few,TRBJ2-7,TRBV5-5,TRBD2,TGTGCCAGCAGCTTGGCCCCCGGGGGGAACGAGCAGTACTTC,CASSLAPGGNEQYF
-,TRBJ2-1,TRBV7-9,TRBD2,TGTGCCAGCAGCTCGGGGACTAGCGGGTCCTACAATGAGCAGTTCTTC,CASSSGTSGSYNEQFF
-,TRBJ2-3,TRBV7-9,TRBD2,TGTGCCAGCAGCTCTAGCGGGAGTTATACAGATACGCAGTATTTT,CASSSSGSYTDTQYF
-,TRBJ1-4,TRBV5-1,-,TGCGCCAGCAGCCTGCCCGGGGGAGATGCTAATGAAAAACTGTTTTTT,CASSLPGGDANEKLFF
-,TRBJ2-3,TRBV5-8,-,TGTGCCAGCACCGGGTATGCGGTCCTCACAGATACGCAGTATTTT,CASTGYAVLTDTQYF
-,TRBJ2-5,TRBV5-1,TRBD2,TGCGCCAGCAGCTTGGAAGGGGGACTAGCGGGAGTGATCCAAGAGACCCAGTACTTC,CASSLEGGLAGVIQETQYF
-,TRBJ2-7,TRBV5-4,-,TGTGCCAGCAGCTTGGGCGGGGACCCCAACTACGAGCAGTACTTC,CASSLGGDPNYEQYF
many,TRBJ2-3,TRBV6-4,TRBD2,TGTGCCAGCAGTGTTAGCGGGGACGGGACAGATACGCAGTATTTT,CASSVSGDGTDTQYF
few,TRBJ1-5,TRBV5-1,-,TGCGCCAGCAGCTTGGATGGGGGATGGCAGCCCCAGCATTTT,CASSLDGGWQPQHF
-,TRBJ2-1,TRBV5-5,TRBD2,TGTGCCAGCAGCCGTACCGGGACTAGCGGGAGTTATGAGCAGTTCTTC,CASSRTGTSGSYEQFF
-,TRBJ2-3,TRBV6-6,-,TGTGCCAGCAGTCCCAGGGGAAATACGCAGTATTTT,CASSPRGNTQYF
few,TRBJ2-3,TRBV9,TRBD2,TGTGCCAGCAGCGTGAGCGGGAGGGACACAGATACGCAGTATTTT,CASSVSGRDTDTQYF
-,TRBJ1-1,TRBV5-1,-,TGCGCCAGCAGTTGGGACAATTACTCTGAAGCTTTCTTT,CASSWDNYSEAFF
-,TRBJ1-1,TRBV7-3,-,TGTGCCAGCAGCCGGGGTCTGGGTTACACTGAAGCTTTCTTT,CASSRGLGYTEAFF
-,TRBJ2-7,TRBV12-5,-,TGTGCTAGTCAATTAGACCGCGGCGAGCAGTACTTC,CASQLDRGEQYF
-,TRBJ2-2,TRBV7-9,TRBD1,TGTGCCAGCAGCCGAGGCGACAGGGTCGACGGGGAGCTGTTTTTT,CASSRGDRVDGELFF
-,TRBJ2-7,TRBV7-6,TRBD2,TGTGCCAGCAGCTCGAGCACGGCGGCGGGAGGCTACGAGCAGTACTTC,CASSSSTAAGGYEQYF